This T cell receptor beta chain stems from a study of T cell changes during pregnancy in multiple sclerosis. Here immunoSEQ multiplex PCR was the method, and the copy in TCRdb shows in-frame clones only, minus some. The repertoire holds 37,000 or so clones, with 91% as singletons. CDR3 length: 16 amino acids. V was pared by 5 bases and J by 8 bases, with 14 bases of the junction left unmatched. The germline CDR1 and CDR2 sequences are SGHTA and FQGTGA. The rearrangement joins TRBV7-3 to TRBJ1-2, with TRBD1 matching over 10 bases. The TCR originated in a female donor in good health, enrolled as a control in a pregnancy study. The sample in question was CD4+ T cells from peripheral blood mononuclear cells, obtained in the second trimester of pregnancy. DNA for the CDR3: TGTGCCAGCAGCCCACGGAATGACAGGGGGCTCGGAGGCTACACCTTC. The encoded protein is CASSPRNDRGLGGYTF.